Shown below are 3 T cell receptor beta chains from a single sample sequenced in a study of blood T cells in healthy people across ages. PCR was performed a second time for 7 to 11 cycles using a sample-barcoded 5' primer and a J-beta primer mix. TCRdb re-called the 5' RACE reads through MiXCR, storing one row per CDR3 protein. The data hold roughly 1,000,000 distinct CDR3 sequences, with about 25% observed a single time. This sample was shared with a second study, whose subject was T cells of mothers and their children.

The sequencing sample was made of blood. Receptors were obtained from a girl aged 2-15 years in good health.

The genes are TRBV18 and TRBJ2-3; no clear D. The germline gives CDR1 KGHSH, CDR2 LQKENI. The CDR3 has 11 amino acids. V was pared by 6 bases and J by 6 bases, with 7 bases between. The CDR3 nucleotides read TGTGCCAGCTCTGGGGTGGATACGCAGTATTTT. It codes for CASSGVDTQYF.

The DNA of the CDR3 is TGTGCCAGCTCGACTAGCGCTCCAGATACGCAGTATTTT. It encodes CASSTSAPDTQYF. The chain has TRBV7-2 and TRBJ2-3; 8 bases are shared with TRBD2. The trim removed 8 bases at V and 4 bases at J, leaving 5 bases unmatched. Germline V CDR1 and CDR2: SGHTA, FQGNSA. The CDR3 is 13 amino acids. Drawing the rest from reference TRBV7-2 and TRBJ2-3, the complete variable domain is GAGVSQSPSNKVTEKGKDVELRCDPISGHTALYWYRQSLGQGLEFLIYFQGNSAPDKSGLPSDRFSAERTGGSVSTLTIQRTQQEDSAVYLCASSTSAPDTQYFGPGTRLTVL.

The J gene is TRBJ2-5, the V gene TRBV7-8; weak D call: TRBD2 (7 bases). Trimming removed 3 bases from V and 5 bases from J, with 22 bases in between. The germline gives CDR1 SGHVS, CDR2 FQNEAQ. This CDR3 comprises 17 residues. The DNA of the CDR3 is TGTGCCAGCAGCTTTGGGGGGCGGGAGTGGGACGTGGAGACCCAGTACTTC. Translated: CASSFGGREWDVETQYF.